This TCR beta chain emerged from a study of OX40 agonist ivuxolimab in advanced cancers. Measured with immunoSEQ multiplex PCR; TCRdb has only the in-frame clones, and not every one. The sample carries 90,000 or so clones, approximately 87% recorded once. Sampled blood was obtained at baseline, cycle 4 day 1, and cycle 7 day 1. Study-level findings and limits: CD4+ and CD8+ T cells in blood underwent clonal expansion by week 6 at 0.1 to 3.0 mg/kg. Partial responders receiving 0.1-3.0 mg/kg showed among the lowest clonal expansion.

CDR1 and CDR2 (germline): SNHLY, FYNNEI. The V end was cut by 6 bases, the J end by 1 base, with 12 bases between. The CDR3 consists of 14 residues. On this clone itself: Its antigen is undetermined. Other DNA variants within this sample encode the same CDR3.

This rearrangement joins TRBV2 to TRBJ1-1, with D perhaps matching TRBD1 (5 bases). The sequencing here drew on CD4+ or CD8+ T cells sorted from blood, taken in a trial of the OX40 agonist ivuxolimab. The sequence came from an adult with an advanced solid tumor such as melanoma, head and neck, liver or kidney cancer. The CDR3 coding sequence is TGTGCCAGCAGCGCCGGGACCACGAACACTGAAGCTTTCTTT. It specifies CASSAGTTNTEAFF.